Shown below are 7 T cell receptor beta chains from a single sample sequenced in a study of blood T cell repertoires in COVID-19. Data came from immunoSEQ multiplex PCR; TCRdb stores just in-frame clones and leaves some out. The sample consists of about 31,000 clones, approximately 91% of them appearing once. Sequenced sample: peripheral blood. These receptors came from a man aged 55 to 69 with COVID-19, enrolled during active disease.

The chain is built from TRBV28 and TRBJ1-2, with 7 bases that match TRBD1. This CDR3 is built from 14 residues. Germline V gene data show CDR1 as MDHEN and CDR2 as SYDVKM. Losses at the gene ends were 5 bases for V and 3 bases for J; bases not matched to a gene: 6. The CDR3 bases are TGTGCCAGCAGTATCAACAGGGGCCACTATGGCTACACCTTC. Residues: CASSINRGHYGYTF.

The CDR3 reads CASSDIVDSLKGYTF. The DNA of the CDR3 is TGTGCCAGCAGTGATATTGTGGACAGCCTAAAAGGCTACACCTTC. The gene calls are TRBV6-1 and TRBJ1-2; D possibly corresponds to TRBD1 (6 bases). Trimming pared 3 bases from V and 8 bases from J, leaving 19 bases between. The CDR3 sequence is 15 residues long. CDR1 MNHNS and CDR2 SASEGT come from the germline V gene.

The CDR3 bases are TGTGCCAGCAGCCGAGGGACTAGCGGGAACTACGAGCAGTACTTC. Encoded protein: CASSRGTSGNYEQYF. The gene calls are TRBV27 and TRBJ2-7; 13 bases are shared with TRBD2. From germline, CDR1 is MNHEY and CDR2 SMNVEV (reference sequence). The CDR3 has 15 residues. V lost 6 bases to trimming and J lost 3 bases; unmatched junction nucleotides: 5.

The chain links TRBV10-1 to TRBJ1-6, with 7 bases matching TRBD1. Unmatched junction bases numbered 5, after V lost 6 bases and J lost 6 bases. CDR1 is WNHNN and CDR2 is SYGVQD in the germline V gene (reference sequence). The CDR3 consists of 14 residues. The CDR3 DNA reads as TGCGCCAGCAGCCGGGACAGAATTAATTCACCCCTCCACTTT. Translation: CASSRDRINSPLHF.

In its sample, this clone was seen once. The chain has TRBV6-5 and TRBJ1-4, with D maybe TRBD1 (6 bases). Germline CDR1 reads MNHEY; CDR2 reads SVGAGI. V lost 5 bases to trimming and J lost 3 bases, with 10 bases between them. This CDR3 is built from 14 residues. The CDR3 protein is CASSIRGPNEKLFF. The CDR3 bases are TGTGCCAGCAGTATCAGGGGCCCTAATGAAAAACTGTTTTTT.

V and J are TRBV20-1 and TRBJ1-5; D is undetermined. V lost 3 bases to trimming and J lost 4 bases, with 10 bases between them. There are 13 residues in the CDR3. Germline CDR1 reads DFQATT; CDR2 reads SNEGSKA (reference sequence). The CDR3, as DNA: TGCAGTGCTAGTCCCGACATTAATCAGCCCCAGCATTTT. Translated, it gives CSASPDINQPQHF.

The V gene is TRBV9, the J gene TRBJ2-1; 10 bases match TRBD2. Per germline, CDR1 SGDLS and CDR2 YYNGEE. The CDR3 has 18 residues. The V and J ends lost 3 bases and 1 base, in that order; junction bases with no gene match: 10. CDR3 in amino acids: CASSAEGSGRLSYNEQFF. The CDR3, as DNA: TGTGCCAGCAGCGCCGAGGGTAGCGGGAGGTTGTCCTACAATGAGCAGTTCTTC.